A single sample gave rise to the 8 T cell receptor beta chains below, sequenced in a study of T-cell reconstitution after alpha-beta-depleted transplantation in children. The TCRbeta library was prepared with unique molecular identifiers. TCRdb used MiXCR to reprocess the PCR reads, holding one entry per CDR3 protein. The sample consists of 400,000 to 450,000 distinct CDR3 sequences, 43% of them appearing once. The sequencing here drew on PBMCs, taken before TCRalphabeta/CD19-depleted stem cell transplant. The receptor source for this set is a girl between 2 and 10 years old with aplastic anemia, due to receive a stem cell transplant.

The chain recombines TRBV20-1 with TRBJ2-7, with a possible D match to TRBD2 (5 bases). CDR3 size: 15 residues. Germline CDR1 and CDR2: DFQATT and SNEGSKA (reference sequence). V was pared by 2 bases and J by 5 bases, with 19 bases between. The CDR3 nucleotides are TGCAGTGCTAGACCTTCCGGAGGAAACCGCCACGAGCAGTACTTC. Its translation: CSARPSGGNRHEQYF.

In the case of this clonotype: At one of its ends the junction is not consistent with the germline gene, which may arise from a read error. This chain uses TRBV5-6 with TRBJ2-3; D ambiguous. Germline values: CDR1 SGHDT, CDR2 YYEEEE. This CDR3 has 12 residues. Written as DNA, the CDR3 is TGTGCCGGCAGTCGGGGCACAGATACGCAGTATTTT. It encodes CAGSRGTDTQYF.

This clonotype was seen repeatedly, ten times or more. CDR3 protein: CSASRGNTGELFF. Here the CDR3 DNA reads TGCAGTGCTAGTAGGGGCAACACCGGGGAGCTGTTTTTT. The chain recombines TRBV20-1 with TRBJ2-2, with D possibly matching TRBD1 (5 bases). The CDR3 is 13 residues long. Trimming took off 3 bases at V and 2 bases at J, with 7 bases between the two ends. Per the germline V gene, CDR1 is DFQATT and CDR2 is SNEGSKA (reference sequence).

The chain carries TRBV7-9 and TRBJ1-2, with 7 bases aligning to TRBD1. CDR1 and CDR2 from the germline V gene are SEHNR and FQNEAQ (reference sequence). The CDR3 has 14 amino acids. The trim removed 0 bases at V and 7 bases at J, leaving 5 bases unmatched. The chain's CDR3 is CASSLAGGNRGYTF. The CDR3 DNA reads TGTGCCAGCAGCTTAGCAGGGGGCAACCGTGGCTACACCTTC. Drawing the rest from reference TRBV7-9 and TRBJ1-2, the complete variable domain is DTGVSQNPRHKITKRGQNVTFRCDPISEHNRLYWYRQTLGQGPEFLTYFQNEAQLEKSRLLSDRFSAERPKGSFSTLEIQRTEQGDSAMYLCASSLAGGNRGYTFGSGTRLTVV.

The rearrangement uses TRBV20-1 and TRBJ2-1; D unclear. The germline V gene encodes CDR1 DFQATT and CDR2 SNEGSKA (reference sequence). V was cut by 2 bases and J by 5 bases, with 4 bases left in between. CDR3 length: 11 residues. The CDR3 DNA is TGCAGTGCTAGACTCCACAATGAGCAGTTCTTC. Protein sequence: CSARLHNEQFF.

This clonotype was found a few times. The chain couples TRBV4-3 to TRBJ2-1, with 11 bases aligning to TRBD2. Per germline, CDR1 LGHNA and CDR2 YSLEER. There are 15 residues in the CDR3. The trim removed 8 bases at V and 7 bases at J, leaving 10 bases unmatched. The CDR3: CASPRPASGRNEQFF. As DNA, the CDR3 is TGCGCCAGCCCTCGACCGGCTAGCGGGAGGAATGAGCAGTTCTTC.

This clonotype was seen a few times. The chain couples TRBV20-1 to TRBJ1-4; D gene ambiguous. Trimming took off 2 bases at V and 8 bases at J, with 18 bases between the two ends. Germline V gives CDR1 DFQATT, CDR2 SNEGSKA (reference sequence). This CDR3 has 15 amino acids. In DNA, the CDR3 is TGCAGTGCTAGACATTTGGGAGAAGAAGGGGAAAAACTGTTTTTT. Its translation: CSARHLGEEGEKLFF.

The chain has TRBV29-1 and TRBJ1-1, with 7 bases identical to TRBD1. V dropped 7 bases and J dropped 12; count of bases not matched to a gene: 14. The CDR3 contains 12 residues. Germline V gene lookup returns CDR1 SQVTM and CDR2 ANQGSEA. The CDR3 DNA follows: TGCAGCGAGGATGGACTCGACAGGGCACCTTTCTTT. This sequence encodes CSEDGLDRAPFF.